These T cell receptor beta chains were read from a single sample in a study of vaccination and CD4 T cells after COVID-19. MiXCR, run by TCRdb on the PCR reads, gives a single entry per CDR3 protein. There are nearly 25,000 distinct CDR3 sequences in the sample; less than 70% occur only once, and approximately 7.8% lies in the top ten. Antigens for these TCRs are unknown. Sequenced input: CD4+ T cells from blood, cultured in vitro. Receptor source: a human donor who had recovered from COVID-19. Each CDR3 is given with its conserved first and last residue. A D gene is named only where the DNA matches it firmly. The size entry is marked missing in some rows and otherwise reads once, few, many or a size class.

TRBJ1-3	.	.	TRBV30	TGTGCCTGGAGTGTACTGGGCTCTGGAAACACCATATATTTT	CAWSVLGSGNTIYF
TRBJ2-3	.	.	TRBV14	TGTGCCAGCAGCCAATTAGGATGGCCGACGGTTTACACAGATACGCAGTATTTT	CASSQLGWPTVYTDTQYF
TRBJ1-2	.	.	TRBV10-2	TGCGCCAGCAGTGAGTCGAGAGGGATCCCAAGCGACTATGGCTACACCTTC	CASSESRGIPSDYGYTF
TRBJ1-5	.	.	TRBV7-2	TGTGCCAGCAGCCTCCGCAGGGGTCAGCCCCAGCATTTT	CASSLRRGQPQHF
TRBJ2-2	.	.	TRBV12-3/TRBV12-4	TGTGCCAGCAGTTTACGGCTCACCGGGGAGCTGTTTTTT	CASSLRLTGELFF
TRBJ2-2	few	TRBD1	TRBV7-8	TGTGCCAGCAGCTCGACAGGGGCGAACACCGGGGAGCTGTTTTTT	CASSSTGANTGELFF
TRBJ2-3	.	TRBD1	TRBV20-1	TGCAGTGCTAGTGTAGGTGCAGGGACAGGGGGAGCAGATACGCAGTATTTT	CSASVGAGTGGADTQYF
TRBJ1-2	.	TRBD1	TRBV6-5	TGTGCCAGCAGTTACACTGGGACAGGGGTAGGCTACACCTTC	CASSYTGTGVGYTF
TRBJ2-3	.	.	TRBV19	TGTGCCAGTAGTGAGTGGCAGGTGATCACAGATACGCAGTATTTT	CASSEWQVITDTQYF
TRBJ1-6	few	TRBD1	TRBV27	TGTGCCAGCAGTTTACGGACAGGGGGCTCTAATTCACCCCTCCACTTT	CASSLRTGGSNSPLHF
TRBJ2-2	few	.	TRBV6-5	TGTGCCAGCAGTTACTCGTACAGGGCAGACACCGGGGAGCTGTTTTTT	CASSYSYRADTGELFF
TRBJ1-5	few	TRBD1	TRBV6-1	TGTGCCAGCCGCCTCGCAGGGGGAGGCAATCAGCCCCAGCATTTT	CASRLAGGGNQPQHF
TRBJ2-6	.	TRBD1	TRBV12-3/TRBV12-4	TGTGCCAGCAGTTTAGGGACAGGGCGTGGGGCCAACGTCCTGACTTTC	CASSLGTGRGANVLTF
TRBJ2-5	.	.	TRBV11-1	TGTGCCAGCAGCCCAGGGGTGGTGGAGACCCAGTACTTC	CASSPGVVETQYF
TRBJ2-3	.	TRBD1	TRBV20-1	TGCAGTGCTAGAGCACAGGGGGGTACGCAGTATTTT	CSARAQGGTQYF